The 7 T cell receptor beta chains below all came from one sample that was sequenced in a study of blood T cell repertoires in COVID-19. Clones were sequenced by immunoSEQ multiplex PCR, and TCRdb holds only the in-frame ones, with some missing. Found here are about 270,000 clones, about nine tenths of them singletons; the top ten hold approximately 4%. The sample was PBMCs or T cells enriched from blood (not recorded which). Receptor source: a woman in her 30s with acute COVID-19.

J is TRBJ2-1 and V is TRBV6-5; 14 bases map to TRBD2. The CDR3 is 15 residues long. V shed 5 bases, J shed 8 bases, and the junction held 5 bases outside the gene matches. Germline assignment: CDR1 MNHEY and CDR2 SVGAGI. DNA of the CDR3: TGTGCCAGCAGTCCGGGACTAGCGGGAGTTGATGAGCAGTTCTTC. It yields the protein CASSPGLAGVDEQFF.

The V call is TRBV24-1, the J call TRBJ2-2, with D possibly being TRBD1 (5 bases). CDR1 is KGHDR and CDR2 is SFDVKD in the germline V gene. The CDR3 is 17 amino acids. The V and J ends lost 0 bases and 0 bases respectively, with 10 bases between them. DNA of the CDR3: TGTGCCACCAGTGATTTGCTTGAGACAGCGAACACCGGGGAGCTGTTTTTT. It codes for CATSDLLETANTGELFF.

CDR3 DNA sequence: TGTGCTTCCTTAGCTTCGGTCGGGGAGCTGTTTTTT. Residues: CASLASVGELFF. The rearrangement joins TRBV28 to TRBJ2-2; D unclear. CDR1 and CDR2 (germline): MDHEN, SYDVKM. This CDR3 has 12 amino acids.

The genes are TRBV14 and TRBJ2-7, with D tentatively TRBD1 (6 bases). Germline CDR1 SGHDN, CDR2 FVKESK. The CDR3 sequence is 14 residues long. V shed 3 bases and J shed 2 bases, with 11 bases lying between them. CDR3 sequence reads: CASSHPGHPYEQYF. The CDR3 DNA reads as TGTGCCAGCAGCCACCCGGGACACCCCTACGAGCAGTACTTC.

The V call is TRBV27, the J call TRBJ2-3; 8 bases map to TRBD2. Germline V gene lookup returns CDR1 MNHEY and CDR2 SMNVEV (reference sequence). V lost 5 bases and J lost 1; bases outside the gene matches: 5. There are 15 residues in the CDR3. CDR3 protein: CASSPAGGRTDTQYF. CDR3 DNA sequence: TGTGCCAGCAGTCCCGCGGGGGGACGCACAGATACGCAGTATTTT.

The gene calls are TRBV3-1 (or the pseudogene TRBV3-2) and TRBJ2-5; D is possibly TRBD2 (6 bases). Trimming shortened V by 1 base and J by 0 bases, and 15 bases separated the two germline ends. The CDR3 sequence is 17 residues long. Looked up from germline, CDR1 is LGHDT and CDR2 is YNNKEL (reference sequence). CDR3: CASSQAWDSSYQETQYF. CDR3 DNA sequence: TGTGCCAGCAGCCAAGCCTGGGACTCCTCGTACCAAGAGACCCAGTACTTC.

This clone has just one count. The chain carries TRBV6-5 and TRBJ2-1, with 10 bases identical to TRBD2. Germline assignment: CDR1 MNHEY and CDR2 SVGAGI. V lost 2 bases to trimming and J lost 5 bases; unmatched junction nucleotides: 6. The CDR3 sequence is 16 residues long. CDR3 sequence: CASSYGASGGNNEQFF. As DNA, the CDR3 is TGTGCCAGCAGTTACGGAGCTAGCGGGGGAAACAATGAGCAGTTCTTC.